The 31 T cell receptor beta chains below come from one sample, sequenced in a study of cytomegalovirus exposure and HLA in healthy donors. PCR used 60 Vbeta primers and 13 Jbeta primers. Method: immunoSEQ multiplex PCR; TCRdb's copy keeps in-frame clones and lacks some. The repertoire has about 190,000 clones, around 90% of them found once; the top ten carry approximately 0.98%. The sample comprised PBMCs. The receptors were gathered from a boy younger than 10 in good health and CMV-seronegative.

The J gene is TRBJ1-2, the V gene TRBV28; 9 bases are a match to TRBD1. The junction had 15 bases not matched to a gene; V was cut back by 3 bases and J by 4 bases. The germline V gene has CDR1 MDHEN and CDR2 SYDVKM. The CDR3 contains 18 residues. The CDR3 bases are TGTGCCAGCAGTTTTCTTTTGGTCGGGACAGGGAGCGTCTATGGCTACACCTTC. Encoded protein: CASSFLLVGTGSVYGYTF.

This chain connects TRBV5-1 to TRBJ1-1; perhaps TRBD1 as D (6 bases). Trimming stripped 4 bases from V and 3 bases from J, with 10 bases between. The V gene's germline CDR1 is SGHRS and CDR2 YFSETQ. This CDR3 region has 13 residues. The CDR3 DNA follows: TGCGCCAGCAGCGTTACAGGGTACACTGAAGCTTTCTTT. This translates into CASSVTGYTEAFF.

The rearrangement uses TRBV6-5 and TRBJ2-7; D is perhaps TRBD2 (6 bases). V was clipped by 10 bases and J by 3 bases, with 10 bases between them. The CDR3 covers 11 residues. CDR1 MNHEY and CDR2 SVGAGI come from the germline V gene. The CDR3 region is CATTEGYEQYF. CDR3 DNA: TGTGCCACCACGGAGGGCTACGAGCAGTACTTC.

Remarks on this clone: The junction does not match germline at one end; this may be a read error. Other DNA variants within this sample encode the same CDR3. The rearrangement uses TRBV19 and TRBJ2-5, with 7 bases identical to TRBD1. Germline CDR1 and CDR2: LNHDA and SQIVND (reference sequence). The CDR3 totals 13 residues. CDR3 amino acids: CASSRQGRETQYF. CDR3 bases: TGTGCTAGTAGTAGACAGGGACGGGAGACCCAGTACTTC.

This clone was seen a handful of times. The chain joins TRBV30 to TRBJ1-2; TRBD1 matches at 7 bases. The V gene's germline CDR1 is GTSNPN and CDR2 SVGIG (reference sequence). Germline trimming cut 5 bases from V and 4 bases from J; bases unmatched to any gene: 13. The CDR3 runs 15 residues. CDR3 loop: CAWLGTVNGPYGYTF. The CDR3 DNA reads TGTGCCTGGCTGGGGACAGTAAATGGTCCCTATGGCTACACCTTC. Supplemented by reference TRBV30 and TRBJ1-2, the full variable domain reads SQTIHQWPATLVQPVGSPLSLECTVEGTSNPNLYWYRQAAGRGLQLLFYSVGIGQISSEVPQNLSASRPQDRQFILSSKKLLLSDSGFYLCAWLGTVNGPYGYTFGSGTRLTVV.

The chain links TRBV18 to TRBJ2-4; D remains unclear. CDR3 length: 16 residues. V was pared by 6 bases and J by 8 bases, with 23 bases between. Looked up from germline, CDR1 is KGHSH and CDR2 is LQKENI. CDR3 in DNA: TGTGCCAGCTCGCCCACGGCAGCATGGGCACTCGACATTCAGTACTTC. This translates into CASSPTAAWALDIQYF. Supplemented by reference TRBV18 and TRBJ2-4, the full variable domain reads NAGVMQNPRHLVRRRGQEARLRCSPMKGHSHVYWYRQLPEEGLKFMVYLQKENIIDESGMPKERFSAEFPKEGPSILRIQQVVRGDSAAYFCASSPTAAWALDIQYFGAGTRLSVL.

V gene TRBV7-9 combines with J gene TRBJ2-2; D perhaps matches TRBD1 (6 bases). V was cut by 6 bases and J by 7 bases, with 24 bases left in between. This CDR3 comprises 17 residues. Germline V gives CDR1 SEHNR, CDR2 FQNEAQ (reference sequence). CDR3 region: CASSRTRRRTVDGELFF. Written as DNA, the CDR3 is TGTGCCAGCAGTCGGACCCGAAGGAGGACAGTGGACGGGGAGCTGTTTTTT.

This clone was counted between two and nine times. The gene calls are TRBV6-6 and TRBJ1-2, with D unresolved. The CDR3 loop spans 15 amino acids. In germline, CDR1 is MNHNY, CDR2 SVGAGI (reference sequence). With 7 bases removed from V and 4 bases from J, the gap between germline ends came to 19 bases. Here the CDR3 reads CASTSNPKSLYGYTF. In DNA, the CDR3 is TGTGCCAGCACCTCAAATCCCAAGAGCCTCTATGGCTACACCTTC.

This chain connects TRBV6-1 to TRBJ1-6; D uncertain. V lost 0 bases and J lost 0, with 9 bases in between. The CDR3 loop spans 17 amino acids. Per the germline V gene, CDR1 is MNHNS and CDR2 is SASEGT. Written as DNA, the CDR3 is TGTGCCAGCAGTGAAGCTCGGAGAAGCTCCTATAATTCACCCCTCCACTTT. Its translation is CASSEARRSSYNSPLHF.

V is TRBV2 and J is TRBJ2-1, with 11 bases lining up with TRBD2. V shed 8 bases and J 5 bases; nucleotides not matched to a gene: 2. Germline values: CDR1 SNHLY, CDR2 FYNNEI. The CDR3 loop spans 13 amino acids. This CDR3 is CASRLAGNNEQFF. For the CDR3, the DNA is TGTGCCAGCCGACTAGCGGGGAACAATGAGCAGTTCTTC.

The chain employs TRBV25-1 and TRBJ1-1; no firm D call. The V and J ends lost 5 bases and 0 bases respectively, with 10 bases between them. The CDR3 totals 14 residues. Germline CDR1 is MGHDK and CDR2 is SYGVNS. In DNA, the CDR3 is TGTGCCAGCAGTTCCCAGGTTATGAACACTGAAGCTTTCTTT. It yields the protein CASSSQVMNTEAFF.

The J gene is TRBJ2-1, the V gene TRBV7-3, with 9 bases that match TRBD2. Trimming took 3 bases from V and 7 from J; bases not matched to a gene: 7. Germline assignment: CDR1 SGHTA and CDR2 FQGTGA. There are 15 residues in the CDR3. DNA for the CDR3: TGTGCCAGCAGCTTGCAGCTAGCGGGGATTAATGAGCAGTTCTTC. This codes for CASSLQLAGINEQFF. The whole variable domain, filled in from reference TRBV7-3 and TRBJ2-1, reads GAGVSQTPSNKVTEKGKYVELRCDPISGHTALYWYRQSLGQGPEFLIYFQGTGAADDSGLPNDRFFAVRPEGSVSTLKIQRTERGDSAVYLCASSLQLAGINEQFFGPGTRLTVL.

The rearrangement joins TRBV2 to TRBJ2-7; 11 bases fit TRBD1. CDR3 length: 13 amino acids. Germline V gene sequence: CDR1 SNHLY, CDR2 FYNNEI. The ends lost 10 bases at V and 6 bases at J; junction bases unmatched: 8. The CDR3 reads CAILGTGGSEQYF. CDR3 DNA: TGTGCCATCCTAGGGACAGGGGGATCCGAGCAGTACTTC.

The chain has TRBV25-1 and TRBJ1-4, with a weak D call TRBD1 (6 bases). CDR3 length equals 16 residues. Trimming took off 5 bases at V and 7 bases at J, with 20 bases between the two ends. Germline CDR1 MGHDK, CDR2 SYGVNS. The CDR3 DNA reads TGTGCCAGCAGTAGGTCTACAGGGTTAGGGGCTGAAAAACTGTTTTTT. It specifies CASSRSTGLGAEKLFF.

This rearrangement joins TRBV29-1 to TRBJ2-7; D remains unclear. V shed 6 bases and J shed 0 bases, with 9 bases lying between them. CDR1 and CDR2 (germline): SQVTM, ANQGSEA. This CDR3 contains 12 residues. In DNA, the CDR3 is TGCAGCGTAAGTAGTACCTCCTACGAGCAGTACTTC. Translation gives CSVSSTSYEQYF.

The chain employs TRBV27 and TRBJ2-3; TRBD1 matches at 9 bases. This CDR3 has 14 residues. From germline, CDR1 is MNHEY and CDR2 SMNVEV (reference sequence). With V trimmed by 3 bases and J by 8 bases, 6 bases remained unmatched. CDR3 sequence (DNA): TGTGCCAGCAGTTTCCGCGACAGGGGGGGTACGCAGTATTTT. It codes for CASSFRDRGGTQYF.

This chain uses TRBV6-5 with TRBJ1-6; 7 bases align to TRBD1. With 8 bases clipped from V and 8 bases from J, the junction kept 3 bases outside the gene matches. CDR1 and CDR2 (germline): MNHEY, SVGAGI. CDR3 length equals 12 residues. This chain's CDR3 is CASLDRYSPLHF. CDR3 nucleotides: TGTGCCAGCCTGGACAGGTATTCACCCCTCCACTTT.

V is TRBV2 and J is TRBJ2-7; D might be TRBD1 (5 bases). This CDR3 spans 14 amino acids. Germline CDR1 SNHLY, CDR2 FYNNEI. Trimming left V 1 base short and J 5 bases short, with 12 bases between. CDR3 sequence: CASSEGPQGHEQYF. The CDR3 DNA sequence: TGTGCCAGCAGTGAAGGCCCTCAGGGCCACGAGCAGTACTTC.

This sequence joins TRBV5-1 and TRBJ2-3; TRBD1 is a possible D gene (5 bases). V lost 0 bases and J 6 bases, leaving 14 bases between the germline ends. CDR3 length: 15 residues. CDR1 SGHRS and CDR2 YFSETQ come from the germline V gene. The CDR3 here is CASSLAGRESDTQYF. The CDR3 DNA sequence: TGCGCCAGCAGCTTGGCAGGCAGGGAATCGGATACGCAGTATTTT.

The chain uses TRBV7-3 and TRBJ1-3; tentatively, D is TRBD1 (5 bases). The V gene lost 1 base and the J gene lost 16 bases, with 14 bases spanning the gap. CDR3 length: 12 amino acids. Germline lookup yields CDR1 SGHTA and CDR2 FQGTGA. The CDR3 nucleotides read TGTGCCAGCAGCTTAAAGGGGTGGCCGTCCTATTTT. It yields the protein CASSLKGWPSYF.

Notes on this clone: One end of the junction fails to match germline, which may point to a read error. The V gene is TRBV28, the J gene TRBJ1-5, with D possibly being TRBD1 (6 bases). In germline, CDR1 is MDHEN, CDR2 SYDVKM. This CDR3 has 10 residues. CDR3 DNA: TGTGCCAGCAGGCAGGGGAGGGGATTTTTT. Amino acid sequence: CASRQGRGFF.

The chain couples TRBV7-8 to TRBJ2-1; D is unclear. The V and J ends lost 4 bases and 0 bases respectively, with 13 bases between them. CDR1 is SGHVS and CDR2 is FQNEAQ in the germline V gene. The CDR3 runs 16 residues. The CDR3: CASSYLPNPSYNEQFF. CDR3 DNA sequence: TGTGCCAGCAGCTACCTGCCTAACCCCTCCTACAATGAGCAGTTCTTC.

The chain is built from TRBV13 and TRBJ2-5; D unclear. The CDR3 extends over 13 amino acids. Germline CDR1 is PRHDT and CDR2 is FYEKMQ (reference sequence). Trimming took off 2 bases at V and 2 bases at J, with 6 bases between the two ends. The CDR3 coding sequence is TGTGCCAGCAGCTTAACTGAGCAAGAGACCCAGTACTTC. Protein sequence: CASSLTEQETQYF.

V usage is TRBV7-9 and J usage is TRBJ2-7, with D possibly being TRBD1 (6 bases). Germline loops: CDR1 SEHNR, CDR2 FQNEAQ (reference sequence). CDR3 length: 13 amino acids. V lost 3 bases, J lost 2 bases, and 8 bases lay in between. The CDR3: CASSLDRTYEQYF. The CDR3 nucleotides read TGTGCCAGCAGCTTGGACAGAACCTACGAGCAGTACTTC.

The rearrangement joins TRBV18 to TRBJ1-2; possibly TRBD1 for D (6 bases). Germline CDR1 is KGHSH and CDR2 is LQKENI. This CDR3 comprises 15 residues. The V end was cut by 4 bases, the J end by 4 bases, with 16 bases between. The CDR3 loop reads CASSRESGGAYGYTF. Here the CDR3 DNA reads TGTGCCAGCTCACGTGAATCGGGGGGGGCCTATGGCTACACCTTC.

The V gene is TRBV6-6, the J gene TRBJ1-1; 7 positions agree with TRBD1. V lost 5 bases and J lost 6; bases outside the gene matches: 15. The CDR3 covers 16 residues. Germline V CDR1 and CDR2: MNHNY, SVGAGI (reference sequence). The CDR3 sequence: CASSHYHRGPGPEAFF. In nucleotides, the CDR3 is TGTGCCAGCAGTCACTACCACAGGGGTCCCGGGCCTGAAGCTTTCTTT.

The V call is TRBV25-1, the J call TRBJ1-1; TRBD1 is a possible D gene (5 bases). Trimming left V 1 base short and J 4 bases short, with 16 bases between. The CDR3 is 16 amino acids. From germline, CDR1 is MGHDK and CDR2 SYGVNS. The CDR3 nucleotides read TGTGCCAGCAGTGAATCCCCTGCTGGCAGGGCCACTGAAGCTTTCTTT. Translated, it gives CASSESPAGRATEAFF.

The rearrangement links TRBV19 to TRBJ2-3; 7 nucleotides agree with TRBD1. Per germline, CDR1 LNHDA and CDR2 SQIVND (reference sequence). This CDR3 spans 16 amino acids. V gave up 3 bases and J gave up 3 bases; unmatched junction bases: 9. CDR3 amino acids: CASSIATGMGTDTQYF. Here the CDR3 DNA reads TGTGCCAGTAGTATCGCGACAGGGATGGGGACAGATACGCAGTATTTT. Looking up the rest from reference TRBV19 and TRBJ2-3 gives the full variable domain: DGGITQSPKYLFRKEGQNVTLSCEQNLNHDAMYWYRQDPGQGLRLIYYSQIVNDFQKGDIAEGYSVSREKKESFPLTVTSAQKNPTAFYLCASSIATGMGTDTQYFGPGTRLTVL.

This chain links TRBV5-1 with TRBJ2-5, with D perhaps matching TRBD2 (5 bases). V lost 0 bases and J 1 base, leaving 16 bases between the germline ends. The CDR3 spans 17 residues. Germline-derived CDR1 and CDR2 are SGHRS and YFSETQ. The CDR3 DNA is TGCGCCAGCAGCTTGGCCGGAGGTGGAGTAGCCCAAGAGACCCAGTACTTC. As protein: CASSLAGGGVAQETQYF.

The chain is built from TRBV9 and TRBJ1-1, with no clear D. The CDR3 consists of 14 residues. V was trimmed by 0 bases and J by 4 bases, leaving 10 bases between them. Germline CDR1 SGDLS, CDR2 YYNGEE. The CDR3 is CASSVAPAATEAFF. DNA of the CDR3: TGTGCCAGCAGCGTAGCGCCAGCGGCCACTGAAGCTTTCTTT.

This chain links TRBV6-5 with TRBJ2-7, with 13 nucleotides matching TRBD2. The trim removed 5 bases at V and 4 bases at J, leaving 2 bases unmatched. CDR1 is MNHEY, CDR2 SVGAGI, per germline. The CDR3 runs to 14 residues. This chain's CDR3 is CASSRTSGSYEQYF. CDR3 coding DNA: TGTGCCAGCAGTCGGACTAGCGGGAGTTACGAGCAGTACTTC.